A selection of T cell receptor beta chains follows, all from one sample in a study of T cell changes during pregnancy in multiple sclerosis. This table comes from immunoSEQ multiplex PCR, and its TCRdb copy is limited to in-frame clones, with some not included. This sample yields 35,000 to 40,000 clones, of which approximately 88% are seen a single time; 1.2% belongs to the top ten. Sequenced material: CD4+ T cells from peripheral blood mononuclear cells, taken before pregnancy. The source is a female donor with multiple sclerosis, enrolled in a pregnancy study. Both conserved end residues are part of each CDR3.

v_gene: TRBV7-3
j_gene: TRBJ1-2
CDR3aa: CASSSYPGQGQGGYTF

v_gene: TRBV27
j_gene: TRBJ2-7
CDR3aa: CASSSGQNYEQYF

v_gene: TRBV5-6
j_gene: TRBJ2-7
CDR3aa: CASSLEFYEQYF

v_gene: TRBV2
j_gene: TRBJ1-2
CDR3aa: CASSEETGVYGYTF

v_gene: TRBV28
j_gene: TRBJ2-5
CDR3aa: CASRGDRVWETQYF

v_gene: TRBV28
j_gene: TRBJ1-2
CDR3aa: CASTVPRTGKYTF

v_gene: TRBV7-3
j_gene: TRBJ2-5
CDR3aa: CASSLGGLKTQYF

v_gene: TRBV7-2
j_gene: TRBJ2-7
CDR3aa: CASSLEQYEQYF

v_gene: TRBV5-1
j_gene: TRBJ2-3
CDR3aa: CASTKIQAGVGDTQYF

v_gene: TRBV6-5
j_gene: TRBJ1-2
CDR3aa: CASSYSAGERGYTF

v_gene: TRBV5-1
j_gene: TRBJ2-1
CDR3aa: CASSLAYQGGYNEQFF

v_gene: TRBV5-1
j_gene: TRBJ2-3
CDR3aa: CASSLPGEDTQYF

v_gene: TRBV7-8
j_gene: TRBJ1-1
CDR3aa: CASSKETGRNTEAFF

v_gene: TRBV28
j_gene: TRBJ1-5
CDR3aa: CASSSYRELQPQHF

v_gene: TRBV2
j_gene: TRBJ2-1
CDR3aa: CASSEWTSGLYNEQFF

v_gene: TRBV28
j_gene: TRBJ2-5
CDR3aa: CASSRQGTETQYF

v_gene: TRBV21-1
j_gene: TRBJ1-2
CDR3aa: CASSKLLRMSNYGYTF

v_gene: TRBV5-4
j_gene: TRBJ2-7
CDR3aa: CASSLVGSTYEQYF

v_gene: TRBV6-4
j_gene: TRBJ2-5
CDR3aa: CASSQIGTGKKETQYF

v_gene: TRBV19
j_gene: TRBJ1-5
CDR3aa: CASSLGIGTGGVGNQPQHF

v_gene: TRBV11-1
j_gene: TRBJ1-5
CDR3aa: CASSLGGKGNQPQHF

v_gene: TRBV19
j_gene: TRBJ2-5
CDR3aa: CASSLETSGQETQYF

v_gene: TRBV30
j_gene: TRBJ2-5
CDR3aa: CAWSGGETQYF

v_gene: TRBV7-2
j_gene: TRBJ1-2
CDR3aa: CASSLVSYGYTF

v_gene: TRBV4-2
j_gene: TRBJ2-7
CDR3aa: CASSQEGYLAGRQSSYYEQYF

v_gene: TRBV5-5
j_gene: TRBJ2-1
CDR3aa: CASSLASQGPKHHYEQFF

v_gene: TRBV7-9
j_gene: TRBJ2-2
CDR3aa: CASSPQGTGELFF

v_gene: TRBV19
j_gene: TRBJ2-7
CDR3aa: CASSISLGAYPYEQYF

v_gene: TRBV28
j_gene: TRBJ2-5
CDR3aa: CASSLPIAGGGGDETQYF

v_gene: TRBV5-1
j_gene: TRBJ1-5
CDR3aa: CASSLGQADSEPQHF

v_gene: TRBV28
j_gene: TRBJ1-5
CDR3aa: CASSLGHPGQGNQPQHF

v_gene: TRBV2
j_gene: TRBJ2-2
CDR3aa: CASSEAGLTGELFF

v_gene: TRBV2
j_gene: TRBJ2-3
CDR3aa: CASSERDTQYF

v_gene: TRBV10-1
j_gene: TRBJ2-3
CDR3aa: CASSALAGDSDTQYF

v_gene: TRBV10-3
j_gene: TRBJ2-3
CDR3aa: CAIKGLAGYTDTQYF

v_gene: TRBV19
j_gene: TRBJ1-1
CDR3aa: CASSVDRLTEAFF

v_gene: TRBV18
j_gene: TRBJ1-1
CDR3aa: CASSPRDRDTEAFF

v_gene: TRBV5-4
j_gene: TRBJ2-7
CDR3aa: CASSLLSGRETYEQYF

v_gene: TRBV19
j_gene: TRBJ1-5
CDR3aa: CASHNLPNRVGFNQPQHF

v_gene: TRBV28
j_gene: TRBJ1-2
CDR3aa: CANAKRAGYGYTF

v_gene: TRBV28
j_gene: TRBJ1-5
CDR3aa: CASSLSQGAGQPQHF